This T cell receptor (beta chain) originates from a study of blood T cell repertoires in COVID-19. About the research overall: Sample material is recorded as cDNA or gDNA derived from T cells, B-cell-depleted T cells, or PBMCs.

Germline V gene sequence: CDR1 SGDLS, CDR2 YYNGEE. The V segment lost 4 bases and the J segment 3 bases; nucleotides outside the gene matches: 5. The CDR3 runs to 15 residues. Original processing methods: From reference gene primer amplification, estimates of nucleated cell counts were derived. The table came from immunoSEQ multiplex PCR; TCRdb's copy has only in-frame clones and leaves some out. The DNA was the basis for D and trimming; V, J and clone size are from that table. The sample lists about 150,000 clones, about 77% seen once, with 4.2% in the top ten. Sequenced: peripheral blood. This TCR was recovered from a man aged 55 to 70 with acute or convalescent COVID-19. This chain links TRBV9 with TRBJ2-3; 10 nucleotides align to TRBD2. CDR3 in DNA: TGTGCCAGCAGCACCCCTAGCGGGAGAACAGATACGCAGTATTTT. Protein sequence: CASSTPSGRTDTQYF.